Listed below are T cell receptor beta chains from one sample, sequenced in a study of blood T cell repertoires in COVID-19. Repertoires were generated with immunoSEQ multiplex PCR, while TCRdb's copy carries only in-frame clones and drops some. The sample carries fewer than 300,000 clones, 88% recorded once. Sequenced: peripheral blood. These receptors were taken from a man between 60 and 75 years old who had recovered from COVID-19. The CDR3 runs from the conserved cysteine through the conserved F or W.

length: 15; V: TRBV2; J: TRBJ2-2; CDR3: CASIQGGSNTGELFF
length: 15; V: TRBV27; J: TRBJ2-2; CDR3: CASRNRGRITGELFF
length: 16; V: TRBV5-4; J: TRBJ2-5; CDR3: CASSPGLADSGETQYF
length: 15; V: TRBV9; J: TRBJ2-1; CDR3: CASSERGQVGNEQFF
length: 18; V: TRBV15; J: TRBJ2-1; CDR3: CATSREGGTGGTWDEQFF
length: 14; V: TRBV7-3; J: TRBJ2-3; CDR3: CASSRQGGTDTQYF
length: 12; V: TRBV2; J: TRBJ1-2; CDR3: CASSPRQGGYTF
length: 14; V: TRBV7-2; J: TRBJ2-1; CDR3: CASSLRVDYNEQFF
length: 16; V: TRBV11-3; J: TRBJ2-2; CDR3: CASSLRTDLNTGELFF
length: 13; V: TRBV2; J: TRBJ2-3; CDR3: CASSEAITDTQYF
length: 13; V: TRBV18; J: TRBJ1-3; CDR3: CASSPTDGNTIYF
length: 13; V: TRBV18; J: TRBJ2-7; CDR3: CASSLAQNYEQYF
length: 15; V: TRBV25-1; J: TRBJ1-6; CDR3: CASSKYGTGVAPLHF
length: 12; V: TRBV2; J: TRBJ1-1; CDR3: CASSVSGPEAFF
length: 15; V: TRBV11-2; J: TRBJ1-1; CDR3: CASSRNRGRNTEAFF
length: 15; V: TRBV19; J: TRBJ2-7; CDR3: CASSAAGRGKDEQYF
length: 16; V: TRBV5-1; J: TRBJ2-7; CDR3: CASRPKTSGGPYEQYF
length: 17; V: TRBV7-6; J: TRBJ2-7; CDR3: CASSLGSSGGHMDEQYF
length: 17; V: TRBV13; J: TRBJ2-6; CDR3: CASSPTGEGAGANVLTF
length: 14; V: TRBV7-2; J: TRBJ1-5; CDR3: CASSLGTNNQPQHF
length: 14; V: TRBV15; J: TRBJ2-7; CDR3: CATSREVRAVEQYF
length: 12; V: TRBV19; J: TRBJ2-5; CDR3: CASSMGGETQYF
length: 18; V: TRBV5-6; J: TRBJ1-2; CDR3: CASSRIDKLTGGGDGYTF
length: 15; V: TRBV3-1/TRBV3-2; J: TRBJ2-7; CDR3: CASSRGELASYEQYF
length: 14; V: TRBV19; J: TRBJ2-1; CDR3: CASRNVGQGNEQFF
length: 14; V: TRBV9; J: TRBJ2-7; CDR3: CASSVGQGAYEQYF
length: 14; V: TRBV7-2; J: TRBJ2-7; CDR3: CASSPDYENYEQYF
length: 17; V: TRBV19; J: TRBJ2-1; CDR3: CASSLSGIRGSYNEQFF
length: 13; V: TRBV7-2; J: TRBJ1-2; CDR3: CASSADPRGFYTF
length: 15; V: TRBV18; J: TRBJ2-2; CDR3: CASSSGQGDTGELFF
length: 14; V: TRBV6-6; J: TRBJ1-2; CDR3: CASSYTPRTHGYTF
length: 16; V: TRBV20-1; J: TRBJ2-1; CDR3: CSASPPGAPSYNEQFF
length: 15; V: TRBV30; J: TRBJ1-6; CDR3: CAWTRRSSYNSPLHF
length: 16; V: TRBV9; J: TRBJ1-4; CDR3: CASSVGSDRSNEKLFF
length: 15; V: TRBV4-2; J: TRBJ1-2; CDR3: CASSQDALTRYGYTF
length: 14; V: TRBV10-2; J: TRBJ2-7; CDR3: CASSHPGTGVEQYF
length: 13; V: TRBV19; J: TRBJ1-5; CDR3: CASMETGSQPQHF
length: 13; V: TRBV27; J: TRBJ1-1; CDR3: CASRLGDYTEAFF
length: 16; V: TRBV6-5; J: TRBJ1-2; CDR3: CASSYRGSGINYGYTF